This T cell receptor beta chain originates from a study of OX40 agonist ivuxolimab in advanced cancers. Study details: At doses from 0.01 to 10 mg/kg, patients were given intravenous ivuxolimab every 2 weeks. Study observations and caveats: Among T cells, CD8+ cells averaged more expanded clones than CD4+ cells. The CD4+ and CD8+ T cells in the blood had expanded clonally by week 6 at 0.1 to 3.0 mg/kg.

Details on this clone: As yet, its antigen is unknown.

The CDR3 consists of 15 residues. V gave up 4 bases and J gave up 4 bases, with 17 bases separating them. Germline assignment: CDR1 SEHNR and CDR2 FQNEAQ (reference sequence). The table came from immunoSEQ multiplex PCR; TCRdb's copy has only in-frame clones and leaves some out. This table holds about 12,000 clones, about 81% found once. The sequence was obtained from an adult with an advanced solid tumor such as melanoma, head and neck, liver or kidney cancer. This sample comprised CD4+ or CD8+ T cells sorted from blood, obtained in a trial of the OX40 agonist ivuxolimab. The genes are TRBV7-9 and TRBJ2-7, with D perhaps matching TRBD2 (5 bases). In nucleotides, the CDR3 is TGTGCCAGCAGCTCTACTAGTACTCAACCTTACGAGCAGTACTTC. It encodes CASSSTSTQPYEQYF.